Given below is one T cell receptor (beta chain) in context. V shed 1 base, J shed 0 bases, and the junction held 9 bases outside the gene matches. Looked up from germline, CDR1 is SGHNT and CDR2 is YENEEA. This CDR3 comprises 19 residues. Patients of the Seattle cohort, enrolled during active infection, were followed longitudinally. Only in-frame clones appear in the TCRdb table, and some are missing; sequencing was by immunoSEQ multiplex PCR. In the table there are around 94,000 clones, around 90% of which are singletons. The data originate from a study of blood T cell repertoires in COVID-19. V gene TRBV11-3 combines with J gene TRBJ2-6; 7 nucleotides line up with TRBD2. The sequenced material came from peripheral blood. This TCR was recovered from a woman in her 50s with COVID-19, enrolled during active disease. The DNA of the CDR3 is TGTGCCAGCAGCTTAGGCGCGAGCGGGGCAATCTCTGGGGCCAACGTCCTGACTTTC. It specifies CASSLGASGAISGANVLTF.